These T cell receptor beta chains were read from a single sample in a study of OX40 agonist ivuxolimab in advanced cancers. Sequencing used immunoSEQ multiplex PCR; TCRdb keeps in-frame clones, though not all of them. The sample holds around 65,000 clones, 85% to 95% seen once. Sequenced material: CD4+ or CD8+ T cells sorted from blood, taken in a trial of the OX40 agonist ivuxolimab. The receptors shown here come from an adult with an advanced solid tumor such as melanoma, head and neck, liver or kidney cancer. CDR3s include the opening cysteine and the closing phenylalanine or tryptophan. D genes are given only for firm matches. Clone size, where shown, is once, few, many, or a class for clones that have expanded.

D gene,clone size,V gene,J gene,CDR3 protein,CDR3 DNA
TRBD2,NA,TRBV7-2,TRBJ2-7,CASSSEGGSSYEQYF,TGTGCCAGCAGCTCAGAGGGCGGGAGCTCCTACGAGCAGTACTTC
NA,once,TRBV6-5,TRBJ2-3,CASSRPDLAQYF,TGTGCCAGCAGTCGACCGGACTTAGCGCAGTATTTT
NA,NA,TRBV5-5,TRBJ2-1,CASSLARLKMGYNEQFF,TGTGCCAGCAGCTTGGCTAGACTCAAAATGGGGTACAATGAGCAGTTCTTC
NA,NA,TRBV7-2,TRBJ2-6,CAGYGANVLTF,TGTGCCGGATATGGGGCCAACGTCCTGACTTTC
NA,NA,TRBV7-7,TRBJ2-3,CASSWGRDMSTDTQYF,TGTGCCAGCAGCTGGGGCCGGGACATGAGCACAGATACGCAGTATTTT
NA,NA,TRBV6-4,TRBJ1-2,CASSEWGGYGYTF,TGTGCCAGCAGTGAATGGGGGGGGTATGGCTACACCTTC
NA,NA,TRBV7-9,TRBJ2-3,CASSLYDYTDTQYF,TGTGCCAGCAGCTTATATGATTACACAGATACGCAGTATTTT
TRBD2,NA,TRBV10-2,TRBJ2-5,CASSGTSFQETQYF,TGCGCCAGCAGCGGGACTAGCTTCCAAGAGACCCAGTACTTC
TRBD1,NA,TRBV2,TRBJ2-7,CASELDRDWQYF,TGTGCCAGCGAATTAGACAGGGATTGGCAGTACTTC
NA,NA,TRBV27,TRBJ2-1,CASSFKVASPVYNEQFF,TGTGCCAGCAGTTTTAAAGTCGCTAGCCCAGTCTACAATGAGCAGTTCTTC
NA,NA,TRBV6-6,TRBJ2-7,CASSSRDFYEQYF,TGTGCCAGCAGTTCCCGGGACTTTTACGAGCAGTACTTC
NA,NA,TRBV11-2,TRBJ2-3,CASSLGWGDAPEDTQYF,TGTGCCAGCAGCTTAGGTTGGGGGGATGCTCCTGAAGATACGCAGTATTTT
NA,NA,TRBV19,TRBJ2-1,CASSIGYNEQFF,TGTGCCAGTAGTATAGGCTACAATGAGCAGTTCTTC
NA,NA,TRBV19,TRBJ1-1,CASSPRGQNTEAFF,TGTGCCAGTAGTCCCCGGGGGCAGAACACTGAAGCTTTCTTT
NA,NA,TRBV18,TRBJ1-2,CASSPPGQGYGYTF,TGTGCCAGCTCACCACCGGGGCAGGGCTATGGCTACACCTTC
TRBD1,NA,TRBV9,TRBJ2-7,CASSVGYGQGDEQYF,TGTGCCAGCAGCGTAGGTTATGGACAGGGCGACGAGCAGTACTTC
TRBD1,NA,TRBV4-2,TRBJ1-1,CASSQLTGVETEAFF,TGTGCCAGCAGCCAATTGACAGGGGTTGAAACTGAAGCTTTCTTT
TRBD1,NA,TRBV7-9,TRBJ2-1,CASSLRGLESYNEQFF,TGTGCCAGCAGCTTAAGGGGGCTAGAATCCTACAATGAGCAGTTCTTC
NA,NA,TRBV12-2,TRBJ2-6,CASRLDPDTFSGANVLTF,TGTGCAAGTCGCTTGGACCCCGACACCTTCTCTGGGGCCAACGTCCTGACTTTC
TRBD2,NA,TRBV7-9,TRBJ2-2,CASSPSGGYTGELFF,TGTGCCAGCAGCCCATCGGGGGGGTACACCGGGGAGCTGTTTTTT
NA,NA,TRBV6-5,TRBJ2-7,CASSSTALISYEQYF,TGTGCCAGCAGTTCGACAGCCCTGATCTCCTACGAGCAGTACTTC
NA,few,TRBV5-6,TRBJ1-5,CASSLSGFKPQHF,TGTGCCAGCAGCTTGTCGGGTTTTAAGCCCCAGCATTTT
NA,NA,TRBV11-3,TRBJ2-1,CASSSGRSSYNEQFF,TGTGCCAGCAGCTCCGGACGGAGCTCCTACAATGAGCAGTTCTTC
NA,NA,TRBV6-1,TRBJ1-1,CASMEGTEAFF,TGTGCCAGCATGGAGGGCACTGAAGCTTTCTTT
TRBD1,NA,TRBV9,TRBJ1-2,CASSSRTGGYYGYTF,TGTGCCAGCAGCTCCCGGACAGGGGGCTACTATGGCTACACCTTC
NA,NA,TRBV2,TRBJ2-1,CASNIKNNEQFF,TGTGCCAGCAATATCAAGAACAATGAGCAGTTCTTC
NA,few,TRBV29-1,TRBJ1-1,CSVVGLRVEAFF,TGCAGCGTTGTCGGTTTGCGTGTTGAAGCTTTCTTT
NA,NA,TRBV6-5,TRBJ1-1,CASSYGKTNTEAFF,TGTGCCAGCAGTTACGGGAAGACGAACACTGAAGCTTTCTTT
NA,NA,TRBV20-1,TRBJ1-5,CSAPPGQPQHF,TGCAGTGCCCCCCCGGGTCAGCCCCAGCATTTT
NA,NA,TRBV5-6,TRBJ1-2,CASSFFLAFGYTF,TGTGCCAGCAGCTTTTTTTTGGCGTTTGGCTACACCTTC
NA,NA,TRBV7-8,TRBJ2-6,CASSPSRSSGANVLTF,TGTGCCAGCAGCCCGTCCAGGAGCTCTGGGGCCAACGTCCTGACTTTC
NA,NA,TRBV29-1,TRBJ1-2,CSVEGGQTYGYTF,TGCAGCGTTGAGGGCGGACAAACCTATGGCTACACCTTC
NA,NA,TRBV29-1,TRBJ2-5,CSVDIGRQETQYF,TGCAGCGTTGACATCGGCAGGCAAGAGACCCAGTACTTC
TRBD1,NA,TRBV29-1,TRBJ2-3,CSVEGTGGGTDTQYF,TGCAGCGTTGAGGGGACAGGGGGTGGGACAGATACGCAGTATTTT
NA,NA,TRBV27,TRBJ2-7,CASSLGGAEQYF,TGTGCCAGCAGTTTGGGGGGGGCCGAGCAGTACTTC
NA,NA,TRBV18,TRBJ1-1,CASSPRGPRQNTEAFF,TGTGCCAGCTCACCACGGGGGCCTCGGCAGAACACTGAAGCTTTCTTT
TRBD1,NA,TRBV9,TRBJ2-1,CASSDSYGTGGYNEQFF,TGTGCCAGCAGTGACTCCTACGGGACAGGGGGTTACAATGAGCAGTTCTTC
NA,NA,TRBV29-1,TRBJ1-2,CSVLVPVGYGYTF,TGCAGCGTGTTGGTTCCCGTTGGCTATGGCTACACCTTC
NA,NA,TRBV6-5,TRBJ1-1,CASSYGFQLNTEAFF,TGTGCCAGCAGTTACGGTTTCCAGCTAAACACTGAAGCTTTCTTT
NA,NA,TRBV10-2,TRBJ1-5,CASSDRNSNQPQHF,TGCGCCAGCAGTGACAGAAATAGCAATCAGCCCCAGCATTTT
NA,NA,TRBV27,TRBJ1-6,CASSLFAGPGSPLHF,TGTGCCAGCAGTTTATTTGCGGGGCCAGGTTCACCCCTCCACTTT
NA,NA,TRBV12-5,TRBJ1-2,CASGLYVAYGYTF,TGTGCTAGTGGTTTGTACGTCGCCTATGGCTACACCTTC
TRBD2,few,TRBV7-2,TRBJ2-7,CASSPSPYERGPSYEQYF,TGTGCCAGCAGCCCCTCCCCATATGAGCGGGGGCCCTCCTACGAGCAGTACTTC
NA,NA,TRBV6-1,TRBJ1-5,CASSRGPVVNQPQHF,TGTGCCAGCAGCCGTGGGCCAGTTGTCAATCAGCCCCAGCATTTT
NA,NA,TRBV11-2,TRBJ2-7,CASSLQLDYEQYF,TGTGCCAGCAGCTTACAATTGGACTACGAGCAGTACTTC